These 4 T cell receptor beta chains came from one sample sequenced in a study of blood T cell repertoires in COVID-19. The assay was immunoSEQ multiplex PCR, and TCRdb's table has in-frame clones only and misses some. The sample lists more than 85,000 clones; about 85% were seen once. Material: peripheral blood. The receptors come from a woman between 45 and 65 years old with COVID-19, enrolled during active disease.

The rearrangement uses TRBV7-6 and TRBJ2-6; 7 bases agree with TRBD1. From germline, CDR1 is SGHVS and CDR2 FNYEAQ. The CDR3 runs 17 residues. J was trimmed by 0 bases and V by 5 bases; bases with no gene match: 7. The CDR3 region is CASSKGTAISGANVLTF. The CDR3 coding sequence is TGTGCCAGCAGCAAGGGGACAGCGATCTCTGGGGCCAACGTCCTGACTTTC.

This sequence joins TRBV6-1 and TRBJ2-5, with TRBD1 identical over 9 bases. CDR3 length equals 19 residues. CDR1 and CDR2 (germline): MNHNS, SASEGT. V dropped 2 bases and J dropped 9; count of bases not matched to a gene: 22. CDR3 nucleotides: TGTGCCAGCAGTGAAAGGGGACAGGGAGCGTCGGGGTCAAGAGGGGCCCAGTACTTC. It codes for CASSERGQGASGSRGAQYF.

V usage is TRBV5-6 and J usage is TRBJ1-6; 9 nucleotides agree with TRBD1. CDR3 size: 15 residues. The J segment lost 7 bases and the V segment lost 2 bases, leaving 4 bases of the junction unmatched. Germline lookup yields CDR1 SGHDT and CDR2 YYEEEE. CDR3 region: CASSFVGQGNSPLHF. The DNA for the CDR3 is TGTGCCAGCAGCTTCGTGGGACAGGGAAATTCACCCCTCCACTTT.

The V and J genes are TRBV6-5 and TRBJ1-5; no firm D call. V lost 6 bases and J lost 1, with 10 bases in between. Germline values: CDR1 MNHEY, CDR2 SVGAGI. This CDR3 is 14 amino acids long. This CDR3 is CASRVRGSNQPQHF. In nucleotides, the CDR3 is TGTGCCAGCAGGGTGAGAGGGAGCAATCAGCCCCAGCATTTT.